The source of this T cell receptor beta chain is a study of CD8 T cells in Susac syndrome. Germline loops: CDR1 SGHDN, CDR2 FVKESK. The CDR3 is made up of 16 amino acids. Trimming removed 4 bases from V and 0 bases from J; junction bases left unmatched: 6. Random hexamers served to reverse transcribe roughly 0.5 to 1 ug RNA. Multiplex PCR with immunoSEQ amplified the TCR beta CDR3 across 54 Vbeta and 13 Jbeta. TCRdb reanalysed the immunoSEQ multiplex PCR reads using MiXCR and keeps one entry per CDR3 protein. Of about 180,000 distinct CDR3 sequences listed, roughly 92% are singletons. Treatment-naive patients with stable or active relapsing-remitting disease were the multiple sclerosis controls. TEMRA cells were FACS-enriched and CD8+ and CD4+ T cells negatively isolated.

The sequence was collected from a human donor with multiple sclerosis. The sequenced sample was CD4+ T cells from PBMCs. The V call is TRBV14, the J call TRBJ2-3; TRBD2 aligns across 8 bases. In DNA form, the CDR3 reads TGTGCCAGCAGCCTACAGCGGGGGACAAGCACAGATACGCAGTATTTT. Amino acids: CASSLQRGTSTDTQYF.